This TCR beta chain is from a study of CD8+CD57+ T cells in acquired aplastic anemia. Sequencing involved patients with CD8+CD57+ cell expansion previously shown by flow cytometry. Genomic DNA served as template for TCR beta VDJ and CDR3 profiling. MiXCR, applied by TCRdb to the reads, yields one record per CDR3 protein. Among about 120,000 distinct CDR3 sequences, 55% to 60% were seen once, and the ten largest hold roughly 29%. Regarding the study as a whole: Shared by patients and controls, 25 to 30 CD8+ CDR3s were abundant in patients.

CDR1 and CDR2 (germline): KGHDR, SFDVKD. This CDR3 spans 14 amino acids. V lost 5 bases to trimming and J lost 4 bases; unmatched junction nucleotides: 4. This clonotype was seen only a few times. Its antigen is as yet unknown. The sequence was obtained from a human donor with aplastic anemia. Sequencing was performed on sorted CD4+, CD8+, or CD8+CD57+ T cells (not recorded which) from PBMCs. The chain recombines TRBV24-1 with TRBJ2-7; 10 bases line up with TRBD1. CDR3 residues: CATSAGQGDYEQYF. The CDR3 DNA follows: TGTGCCACCAGTGCAGGACAGGGGGATTACGAGCAGTACTTC.